One sample yielded the 16 T cell receptor beta chains listed below, sequenced in a study of identical twins. TCRdb recomputed calls from the 5' RACE reads with MiXCR, one row per CDR3 protein. This sample has hundreds of thousands of distinct CDR3 sequences; about 12% occur once, and the top ten carry 7.2%. This sample was also put to use in a study of yellow fever vaccine responses in identical twins.

The sample was CD8+ T cells sorted from blood. These receptors were obtained from a woman aged 18-30 years in good health.

This clonotype was counted many times. Relative to the germline gene, one junction end is altered; a read error may explain this. The J gene is TRBJ1-1, the V gene TRBV4-1, with D tentatively TRBD1 (5 bases). The germline CDR1 and CDR2 sequences are MGHRA and YSYEKL. CDR3 length: 14 amino acids. Here the CDR3 reads CASSQDSLEDRADF. The CDR3 DNA reads as TGCGCCAGCAGCCAAGATAGTTTAGAAGACAGAGCGGATTTT.

The chain is built from TRBV6-5 and TRBJ2-7; D may be TRBD2 (6 bases). The CDR3 sequence is 15 residues long. Germline V lookup: CDR1 MNHEY, CDR2 SVGAGI. Trimming pared 0 bases from V and 4 bases from J, leaving 13 bases between. The CDR3 reads CASSYSGGDLYEQYV. CDR3 in DNA: TGTGCCAGCAGTTACTCAGGCGGGGACCTTTACGAGCAGTACGTC.

The rearrangement links TRBV25-1 to TRBJ2-4, with D unresolved. The germline V and J ends were trimmed by 4 bases and 1 base, with 8 bases remaining between them. Germline V gene data show CDR1 as MGHDK and CDR2 as SYGVNS. CDR3 length equals 14 residues. The CDR3 loop reads CASSGVDAKNIQYF. Here the CDR3 DNA reads TGTGCCAGCAGTGGGGTGGACGCCAAAAACATTCAGTACTTC. Variable domain in full (rest from reference TRBV25-1 and TRBJ2-4): EADIYQTPRYLVIGTGKKITLECSQTMGHDKMYWYQQDPGMELHLIHYSYGVNSTEKGDLSSESTVSRIRTEHFPLTLESARPSHTSQYLCASSGVDAKNIQYFGAGTRLSVL.

Only a few counts were recorded for this clonotype. The chain employs TRBV28 and TRBJ2-5; the D call may be TRBD1 or TRBD2 (5 bases each). This CDR3 contains 19 residues. With 7 bases removed from V and 2 bases from J, the gap between germline ends came to 29 bases. Per the germline V gene, CDR1 is MDHEN and CDR2 is SYDVKM. CDR3 residues: CASTLNFPFPRDQQETQYF. In DNA, the CDR3 is TGTGCCAGCACCCTCAATTTTCCGTTTCCAAGGGACCAACAAGAGACCCAGTACTTC. The complete variable domain, with remaining parts taken from reference TRBV28 and TRBJ2-5, reads DVKVTQSSRYLVKRTGEKVFLECVQDMDHENMFWYRQDPGLGLRLIYFSYDVKMKEKGDIPEGYSVSREKKERFSLILESASTNQTSMYLCASTLNFPFPRDQQETQYFGPGTRLLVL.

The chain carries TRBV2 and TRBJ2-2; D is possibly TRBD1 (5 bases). The CDR3 has 17 amino acids. Germline CDR1 and CDR2: SNHLY and FYNNEI. V dropped 2 bases and J dropped 0 bases, with 13 bases sitting between them. This chain's CDR3 is CASSESTVSPNTGELFF. Written as DNA, the CDR3 is TGTGCCAGCAGTGAATCGACAGTTTCTCCGAACACCGGGGAGCTGTTTTTT.

This CDR3 is CASSQDRVDSSTGELFF. The CDR3 coding sequence is TGCGCCAGCAGCCAAGATCGGGTCGACTCATCCACCGGGGAGCTGTTTTTT. The gene calls are TRBV4-1 and TRBJ2-2; D gene ambiguous. Germline lookup yields CDR1 MGHRA and CDR2 YSYEKL. The CDR3 consists of 17 residues. Trimming removed 0 bases at V and 4 bases at J, with 15 bases between.

This clonotype was counted only a few times. The chain links TRBV24-1 to TRBJ1-2; D remains unclear. CDR1 and CDR2 from the germline V gene are KGHDR and SFDVKD. V was cut by 3 bases and J by 0 bases, with 4 bases left in between. CDR3 length: 13 amino acids. The CDR3 protein is CATSDGTNYGYTF. CDR3 nucleotide sequence: TGTGCCACCAGTGATGGAACTAACTATGGCTACACCTTC.

This clonotype was seen more than once but under ten times. The V call is TRBV5-6, the J call TRBJ1-2; D is perhaps TRBD1 (5 bases). V was trimmed by 0 bases and J by 3 bases, leaving 9 bases between them. The CDR3 sequence is 14 residues long. CDR1 and CDR2 from the germline V gene are SGHDT and YYEEEE. The CDR3 DNA follows: TGTGCCAGCAGCTTGGACGACAGAGACTATGGCTACACCTTC. Amino acid sequence: CASSLDDRDYGYTF.

The chain couples TRBV25-1 to TRBJ2-1; TRBD2 matches at 9 bases. CDR1 MGHDK and CDR2 SYGVNS come from the germline V gene. After removal of 4 bases from V and 6 bases from J, the junction contained 7 bases not matched to a gene. This CDR3 is 15 amino acids long. Here the CDR3 DNA reads TGTGCCAGCAGTGGGCCGGGACTAGCTTCCAATGAGCAGTTCTTC. Amino acids: CASSGPGLASNEQFF.

This clonotype occurred many times. The chain has TRBV12-3 or TRBV12-4 and TRBJ2-1, with TRBD2 identical over 11 bases. The trim removed 6 bases at V and 9 bases at J, leaving 10 bases unmatched. The CDR3 runs 15 residues. The CDR3: CASRLSASGRTEQFF. The CDR3 bases are TGTGCCAGCAGGCTGAGTGCTAGCGGGAGGACTGAGCAGTTCTTC.

This clonotype appeared a few times. The chain employs TRBV6-5 and TRBJ1-1; a possible D gene is TRBD1 (6 bases). The CDR3 is made up of 13 amino acids. Deletions cut 2 bases from V and 4 bases from J, with 8 bases between. The germline V gene encodes CDR1 MNHEY and CDR2 SVGAGI. The CDR3 sequence: CASSYGRGTEAFF. DNA for the CDR3: TGTGCCAGCAGTTACGGCAGGGGCACTGAAGCTTTCTTT.

This clonotype turned up a few times. This sequence joins TRBV27 and TRBJ2-4; the match to TRBD1 covers 12 bases. Germline V gene lookup returns CDR1 MNHEY and CDR2 SMNVEV (reference sequence). Trimming took 6 bases from V and 9 from J; bases not matched to a gene: 12. The CDR3 length is 16 residues. CDR3 sequence: CASSPFTGTGGIIQYF. The CDR3 nucleotides read TGTGCCAGCAGCCCCTTCACCGGGACAGGGGGCATCATTCAGTACTTC.

The rearrangement uses TRBV7-2 and TRBJ1-2; D is unresolved. The CDR3 consists of 13 residues. Trimming removed 4 bases from V and 8 bases from J, with 14 bases in between. Germline V CDR1 and CDR2: SGHTA, FQGNSA. The CDR3: CASSSIPIRGYTF. The CDR3 DNA reads TGTGCCAGCAGCTCTATCCCCATTCGAGGCTACACCTTC.

Comments on this clonotype: A read error may account for a junction end that differs from germline. The J gene is TRBJ2-7, the V gene TRBV27, with no clear D. This CDR3 comprises 12 residues. Germline CDR1 MNHEY, CDR2 SMNVEV (reference sequence). The CDR3 region has the DNA TGTGCCAGCAGTTTAACTGGAGACGAGCATTACTTC. Protein: CASSLTGDEHYF.

This chain links TRBV20-1 with TRBJ2-1; D is unresolved. Deletions cut 6 bases from V and 5 bases from J, with 11 bases between. Germline V lookup: CDR1 DFQATT, CDR2 SNEGSKA (reference sequence). CDR3 size: 12 residues. The CDR3 loop is CSAQDPDNEQFF. The DNA of the CDR3 is TGCAGTGCCCAGGACCCGGACAATGAGCAGTTCTTC.

The chain combines TRBV9 with TRBJ2-4; D unclear. Germline V gene lookup returns CDR1 SGDLS and CDR2 YYNGEE. V was clipped by 4 bases and J by 7 bases, with 15 bases between them. The CDR3 spans 14 residues. The CDR3 bases are TGTGCCAGCAGCCCCCCGAGTTCTAATAACATTCAGTACTTC. This gives the protein CASSPPSSNNIQYF.